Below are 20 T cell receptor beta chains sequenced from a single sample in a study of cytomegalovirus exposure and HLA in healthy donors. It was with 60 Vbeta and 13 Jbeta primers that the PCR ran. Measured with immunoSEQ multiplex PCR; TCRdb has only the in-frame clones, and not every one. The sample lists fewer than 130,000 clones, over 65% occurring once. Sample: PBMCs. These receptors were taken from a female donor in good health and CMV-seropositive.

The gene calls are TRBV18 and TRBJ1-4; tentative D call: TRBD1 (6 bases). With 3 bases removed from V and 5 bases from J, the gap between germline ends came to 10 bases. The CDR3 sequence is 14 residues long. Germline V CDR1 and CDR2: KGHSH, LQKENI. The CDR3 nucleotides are TGTGCCAGCTCACCGGGACATACAAATGAAAAACTGTTTTTT. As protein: CASSPGHTNEKLFF.

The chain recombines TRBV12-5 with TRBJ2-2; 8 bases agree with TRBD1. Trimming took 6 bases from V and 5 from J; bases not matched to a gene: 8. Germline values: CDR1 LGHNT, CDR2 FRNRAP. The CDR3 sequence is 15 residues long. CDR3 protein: CASGRSGQGTGELFF. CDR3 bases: TGTGCTAGTGGAAGGAGTGGACAGGGAACCGGGGAGCTGTTTTTT.

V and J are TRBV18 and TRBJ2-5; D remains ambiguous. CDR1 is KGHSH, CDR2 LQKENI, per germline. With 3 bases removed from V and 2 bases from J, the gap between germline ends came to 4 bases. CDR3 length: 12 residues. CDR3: CASSPRQETQYF. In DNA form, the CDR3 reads TGTGCCAGCTCACCGAGACAAGAGACCCAGTACTTC. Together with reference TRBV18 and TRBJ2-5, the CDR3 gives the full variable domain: NAGVMQNPRHLVRRRGQEARLRCSPMKGHSHVYWYRQLPEEGLKFMVYLQKENIIDESGMPKERFSAEFPKEGPSILRIQQVVRGDSAAYFCASSPRQETQYFGPGTRLLVL.

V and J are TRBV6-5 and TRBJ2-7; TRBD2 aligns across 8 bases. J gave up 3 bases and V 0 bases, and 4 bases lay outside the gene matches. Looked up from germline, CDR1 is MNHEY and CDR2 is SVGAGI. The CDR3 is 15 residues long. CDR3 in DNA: TGTGCCAGCAGTTACTCGGCCAGCGGGAGCTACGAGCAGTACTTC. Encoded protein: CASSYSASGSYEQYF.

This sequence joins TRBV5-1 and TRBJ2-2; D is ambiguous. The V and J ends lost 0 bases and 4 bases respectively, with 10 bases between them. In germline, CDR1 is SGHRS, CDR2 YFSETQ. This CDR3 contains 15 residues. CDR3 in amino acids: CASSLVASGTGELFF. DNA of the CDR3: TGCGCCAGCAGCTTGGTTGCCTCGGGCACCGGGGAGCTGTTTTTT.

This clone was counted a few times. The CDR3 bases are TGTGCCAGCAACTATGTCCACGAGCAGTACTTC. It translates to CASNYVHEQYF. The chain links TRBV2 to TRBJ2-7; D call uncertain. Trimming stripped 7 bases from V and 5 bases from J, with 9 bases between. Germline loops: CDR1 SNHLY, CDR2 FYNNEI. The CDR3 contains 11 residues.

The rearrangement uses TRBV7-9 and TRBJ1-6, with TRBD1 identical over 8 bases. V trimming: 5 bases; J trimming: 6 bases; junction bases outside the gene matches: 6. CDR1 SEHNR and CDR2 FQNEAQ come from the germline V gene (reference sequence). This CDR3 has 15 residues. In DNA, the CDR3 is TGTGCCAGCAGCACCGGACAGGGAAGTAATTCACCCCTCCACTTT. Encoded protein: CASSTGQGSNSPLHF.

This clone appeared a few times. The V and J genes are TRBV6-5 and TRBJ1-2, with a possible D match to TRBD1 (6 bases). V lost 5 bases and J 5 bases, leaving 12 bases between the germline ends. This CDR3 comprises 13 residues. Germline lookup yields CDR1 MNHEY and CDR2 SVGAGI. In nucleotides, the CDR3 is TGTGCCAGCAGTACAGGGAGAGGGTATGGCTACACCTTC. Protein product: CASSTGRGYGYTF.

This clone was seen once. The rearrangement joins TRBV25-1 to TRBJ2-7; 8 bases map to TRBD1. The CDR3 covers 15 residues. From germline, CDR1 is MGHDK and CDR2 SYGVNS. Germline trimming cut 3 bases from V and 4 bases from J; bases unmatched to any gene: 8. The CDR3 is CASSDPEQGAYEQYF. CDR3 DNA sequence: TGTGCCAGCAGTGATCCGGAGCAGGGGGCATACGAGCAGTACTTC.

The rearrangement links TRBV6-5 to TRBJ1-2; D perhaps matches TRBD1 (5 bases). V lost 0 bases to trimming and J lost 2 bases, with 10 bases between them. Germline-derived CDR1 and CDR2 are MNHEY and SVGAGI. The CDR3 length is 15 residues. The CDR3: CASSYSGGVNYGYTF. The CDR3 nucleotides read TGTGCCAGCAGTTACTCGGGGGGAGTCAACTATGGCTACACCTTC.

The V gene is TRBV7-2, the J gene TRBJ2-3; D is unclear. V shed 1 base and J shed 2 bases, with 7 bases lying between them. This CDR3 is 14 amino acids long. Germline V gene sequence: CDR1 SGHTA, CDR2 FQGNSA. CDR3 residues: CASSLDHSTDTQYF. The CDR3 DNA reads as TGTGCCAGCAGCTTAGACCACTCCACAGATACGCAGTATTTT. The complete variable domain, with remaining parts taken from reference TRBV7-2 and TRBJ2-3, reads GAGVSQSPSNKVTEKGKDVELRCDPISGHTALYWYRQSLGQGLEFLIYFQGNSAPDKSGLPSDRFSAERTGGSVSTLTIQRTQQEDSAVYLCASSLDHSTDTQYFGPGTRLTVL.

In DNA, the CDR3 is TGTGCCAGTAGGCCCGACAGATATAGCAATCAGCCCCAGCATTTT. Protein: CASRPDRYSNQPQHF. The chain combines TRBV19 with TRBJ1-5; perhaps TRBD1 as D (5 bases). The V and J ends lost 6 bases and 0 bases respectively, with 12 bases between them. CDR3 length equals 15 residues. Germline V gives CDR1 LNHDA, CDR2 SQIVND (reference sequence).

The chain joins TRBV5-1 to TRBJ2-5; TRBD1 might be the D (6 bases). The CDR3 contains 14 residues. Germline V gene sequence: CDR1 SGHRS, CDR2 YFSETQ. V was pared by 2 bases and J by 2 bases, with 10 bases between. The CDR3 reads CASSFRQAQETQYF. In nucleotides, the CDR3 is TGCGCCAGCAGCTTCCGACAGGCTCAAGAGACCCAGTACTTC.

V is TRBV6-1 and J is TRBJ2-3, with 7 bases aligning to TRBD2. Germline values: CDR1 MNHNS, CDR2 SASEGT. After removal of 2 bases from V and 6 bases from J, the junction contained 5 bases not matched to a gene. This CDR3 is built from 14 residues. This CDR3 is CASSERGVLDTQYF. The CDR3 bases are TGTGCCAGCAGTGAACGGGGGGTATTGGATACGCAGTATTTT.

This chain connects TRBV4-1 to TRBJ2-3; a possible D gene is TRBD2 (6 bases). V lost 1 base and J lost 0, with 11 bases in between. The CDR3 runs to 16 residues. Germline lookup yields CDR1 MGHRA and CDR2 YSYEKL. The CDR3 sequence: CASSQVSSGSTDTQYF. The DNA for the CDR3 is TGCGCCAGCAGCCAAGTGTCGAGCGGGAGCACAGATACGCAGTATTTT.

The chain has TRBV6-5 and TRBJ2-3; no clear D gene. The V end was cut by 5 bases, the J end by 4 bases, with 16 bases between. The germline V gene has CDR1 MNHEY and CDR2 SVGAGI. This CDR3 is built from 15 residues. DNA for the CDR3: TGTGCCAGCAGTACCCTGGCTGCGGAACCAGATACGCAGTATTTT. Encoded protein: CASSTLAAEPDTQYF.

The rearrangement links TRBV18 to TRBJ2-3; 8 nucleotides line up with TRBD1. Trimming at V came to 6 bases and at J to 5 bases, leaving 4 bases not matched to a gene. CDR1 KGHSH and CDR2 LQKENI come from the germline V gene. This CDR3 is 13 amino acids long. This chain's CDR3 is CASSTGAGDTQYF. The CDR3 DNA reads TGTGCCAGCTCGACAGGGGCGGGAGATACGCAGTATTTT.

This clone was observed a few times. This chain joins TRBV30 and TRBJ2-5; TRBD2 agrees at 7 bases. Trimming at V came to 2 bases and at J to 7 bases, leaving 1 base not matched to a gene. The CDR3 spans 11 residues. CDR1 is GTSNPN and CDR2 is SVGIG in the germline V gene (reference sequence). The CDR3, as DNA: TGTGCCTGGAGTATAGCGGGGACCCAGTACTTC. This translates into CAWSIAGTQYF.

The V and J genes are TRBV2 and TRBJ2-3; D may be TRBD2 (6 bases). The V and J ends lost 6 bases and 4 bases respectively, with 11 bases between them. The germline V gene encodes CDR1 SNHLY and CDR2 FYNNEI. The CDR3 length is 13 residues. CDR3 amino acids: CASRPGVADTQYF. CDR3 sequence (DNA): TGTGCCAGCAGACCGGGAGTTGCAGATACGCAGTATTTT.

CDR3 sequence: CASSLPSAGGPDEQYF. CDR3 DNA: TGCGCCAGCAGCTTGCCCTCAGCGGGAGGGCCGGACGAGCAGTACTTC. The J gene is TRBJ2-7, the V gene TRBV5-1; TRBD2 aligns across 10 bases. The CDR3 is 16 amino acids. CDR1 and CDR2 (germline): SGHRS, YFSETQ. V trimming: 1 base; J trimming: 5 bases; junction bases outside the gene matches: 9.